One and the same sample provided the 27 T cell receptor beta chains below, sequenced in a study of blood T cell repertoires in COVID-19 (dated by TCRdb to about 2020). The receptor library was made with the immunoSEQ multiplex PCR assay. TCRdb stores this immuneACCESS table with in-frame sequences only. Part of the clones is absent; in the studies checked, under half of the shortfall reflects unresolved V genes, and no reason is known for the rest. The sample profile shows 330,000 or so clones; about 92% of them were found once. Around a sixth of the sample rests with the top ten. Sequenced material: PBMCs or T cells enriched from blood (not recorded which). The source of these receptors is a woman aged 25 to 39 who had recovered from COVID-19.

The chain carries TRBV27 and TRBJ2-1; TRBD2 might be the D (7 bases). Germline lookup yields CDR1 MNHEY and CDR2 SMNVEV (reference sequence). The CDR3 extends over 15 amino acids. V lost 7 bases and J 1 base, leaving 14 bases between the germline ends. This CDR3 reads CASTLRGGSYNEQFF. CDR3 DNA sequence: TGTGCCAGCACCTTGAGGGGGGGATCCTACAATGAGCAGTTCTTC.

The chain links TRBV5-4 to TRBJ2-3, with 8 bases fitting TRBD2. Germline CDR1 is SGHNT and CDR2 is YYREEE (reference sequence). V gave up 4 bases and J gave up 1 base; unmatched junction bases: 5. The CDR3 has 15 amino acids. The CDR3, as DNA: TGTGCCAGCAGCGAAGCGGGGGTGGGCACAGATACGCAGTATTTT. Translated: CASSEAGVGTDTQYF.

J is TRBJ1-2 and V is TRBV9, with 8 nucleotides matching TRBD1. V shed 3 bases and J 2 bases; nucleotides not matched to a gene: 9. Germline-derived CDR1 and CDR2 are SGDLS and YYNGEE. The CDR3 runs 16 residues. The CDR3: CASSGHGQGGNYGYTF. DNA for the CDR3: TGTGCCAGCAGCGGTCACGGACAGGGAGGAAACTATGGCTACACCTTC.

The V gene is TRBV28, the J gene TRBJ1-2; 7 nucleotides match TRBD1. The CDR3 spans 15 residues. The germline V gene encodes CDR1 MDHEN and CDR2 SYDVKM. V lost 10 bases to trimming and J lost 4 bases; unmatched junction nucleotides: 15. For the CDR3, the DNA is TGTGCCATTATACCCGGGACAGCGAATAGCTATGGCTACACCTTC. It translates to CAIIPGTANSYGYTF.

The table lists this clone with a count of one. The CDR3 here is CSASGGLAGVADYNEQFF. CDR3 bases: TGCAGTGCTAGTGGTGGACTAGCGGGAGTGGCTGACTACAATGAGCAGTTCTTC. This chain connects TRBV20-1 to TRBJ2-1; TRBD2 agrees at 13 bases. V dropped 3 bases and J dropped 3; count of bases not matched to a gene: 11. This CDR3 is 18 amino acids long. Germline lookup yields CDR1 DFQATT and CDR2 SNEGSKA (reference sequence).

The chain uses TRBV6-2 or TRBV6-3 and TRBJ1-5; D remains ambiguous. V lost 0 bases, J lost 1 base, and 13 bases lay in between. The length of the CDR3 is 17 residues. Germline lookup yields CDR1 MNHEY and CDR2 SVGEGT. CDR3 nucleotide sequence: TGTGCCAGCAGTTACTCGACGGCGGGGTTGAGCAATCAGCCCCAGCATTTT. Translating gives CASSYSTAGLSNQPQHF.

The CDR3 region has the DNA TGCGCCAGCAGCTTGGCCGGGGGAAGTGGTCAGCCCCAGCATTTT. This sequence encodes CASSLAGGSGQPQHF. The chain joins TRBV5-1 to TRBJ1-5, with a possible D match to TRBD1 (5 bases). The CDR3 spans 15 residues. The V gene lost 0 bases and the J gene lost 6 bases, with 13 bases spanning the gap. CDR1 and CDR2 (germline): SGHRS, YFSETQ.

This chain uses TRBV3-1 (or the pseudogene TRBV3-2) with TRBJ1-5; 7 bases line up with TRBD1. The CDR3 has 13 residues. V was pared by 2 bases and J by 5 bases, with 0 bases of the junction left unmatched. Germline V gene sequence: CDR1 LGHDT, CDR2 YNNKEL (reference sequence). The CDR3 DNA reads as TGTGCCAGCAGCCAACAGGGGGATCAGCCCCAGCATTTT. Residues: CASSQQGDQPQHF.

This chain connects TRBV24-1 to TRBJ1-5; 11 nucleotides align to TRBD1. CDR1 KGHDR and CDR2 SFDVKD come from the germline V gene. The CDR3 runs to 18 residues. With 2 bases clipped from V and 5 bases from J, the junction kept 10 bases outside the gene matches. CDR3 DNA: TGTGCCACCAGTGATTCCAGGGACAGGGGGAGAACTGATCAGCCCCAGCATTTT. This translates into CATSDSRDRGRTDQPQHF.

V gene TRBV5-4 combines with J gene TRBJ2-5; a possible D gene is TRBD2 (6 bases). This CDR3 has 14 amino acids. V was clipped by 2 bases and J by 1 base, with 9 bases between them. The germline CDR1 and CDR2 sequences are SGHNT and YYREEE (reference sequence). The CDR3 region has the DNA TGTGCCAGCAGCTTCATGGGGGGCCAAGAGACCCAGTACTTC. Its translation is CASSFMGGQETQYF.

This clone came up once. The CDR3 is CASSAGGLPSTDTQYF. The CDR3 DNA is TGTGCCAGCAGCGCGGGGGGACTTCCTAGCACAGATACGCAGTATTTT. The rearrangement links TRBV7-2 to TRBJ2-3; 8 nucleotides agree with TRBD2. J gave up 0 bases and V 5 bases, and 7 bases lay outside the gene matches. The CDR3 runs 16 residues. Germline CDR1 reads SGHTA; CDR2 reads FQGNSA. Full variable domain (remainder filled in from reference TRBV7-2 and TRBJ2-3): GAGVSQSPSNKVTEKGKDVELRCDPISGHTALYWYRQSLGQGLEFLIYFQGNSAPDKSGLPSDRFSAERTGGSVSTLTIQRTQQEDSAVYLCASSAGGLPSTDTQYFGPGTRLTVL.

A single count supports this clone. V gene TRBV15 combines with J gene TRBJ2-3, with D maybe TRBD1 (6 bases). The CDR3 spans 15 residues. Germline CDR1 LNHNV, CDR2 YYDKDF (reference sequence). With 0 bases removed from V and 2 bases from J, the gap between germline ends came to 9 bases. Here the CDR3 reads CATSRDRGFTDTQYF. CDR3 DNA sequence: TGTGCCACCAGCAGAGATAGGGGGTTCACAGATACGCAGTATTTT.

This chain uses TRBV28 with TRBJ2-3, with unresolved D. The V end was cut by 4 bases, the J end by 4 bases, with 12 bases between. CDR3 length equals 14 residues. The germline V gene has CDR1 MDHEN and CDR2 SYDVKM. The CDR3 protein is CASSSPLAADTQYF. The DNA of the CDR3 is TGTGCCAGCAGTTCGCCCTTAGCAGCAGATACGCAGTATTTT.

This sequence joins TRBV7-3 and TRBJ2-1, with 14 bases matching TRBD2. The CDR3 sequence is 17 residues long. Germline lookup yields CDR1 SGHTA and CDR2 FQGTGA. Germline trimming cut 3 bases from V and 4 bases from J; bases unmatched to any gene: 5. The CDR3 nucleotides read TGTGCCAGCAGCTTGACTAGCGGGGGGGCCGCGTACAATGAGCAGTTCTTC. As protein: CASSLTSGGAAYNEQFF.

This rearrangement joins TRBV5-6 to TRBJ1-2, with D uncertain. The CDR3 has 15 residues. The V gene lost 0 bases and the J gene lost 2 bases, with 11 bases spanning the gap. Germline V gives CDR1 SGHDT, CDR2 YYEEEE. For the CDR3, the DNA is TGTGCCAGCAGCTTGGTCCATGGCGGCAACTATGGCTACACCTTC. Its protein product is CASSLVHGGNYGYTF.

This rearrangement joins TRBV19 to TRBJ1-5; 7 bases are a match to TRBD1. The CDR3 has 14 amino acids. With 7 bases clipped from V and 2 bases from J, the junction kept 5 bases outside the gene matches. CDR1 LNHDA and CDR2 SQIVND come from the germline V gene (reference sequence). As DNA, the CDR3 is TGTGCCAGTACCGGTACAGGGGGCAATCAGCCCCAGCATTTT. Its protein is CASTGTGGNQPQHF.

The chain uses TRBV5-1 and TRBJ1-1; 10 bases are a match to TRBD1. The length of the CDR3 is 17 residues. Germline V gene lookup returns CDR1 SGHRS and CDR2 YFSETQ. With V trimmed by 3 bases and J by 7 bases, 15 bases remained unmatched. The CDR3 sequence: CASSSWTGGKLDGEAFF. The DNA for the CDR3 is TGCGCCAGCAGCTCATGGACAGGGGGTAAGCTTGATGGTGAAGCTTTCTTT.

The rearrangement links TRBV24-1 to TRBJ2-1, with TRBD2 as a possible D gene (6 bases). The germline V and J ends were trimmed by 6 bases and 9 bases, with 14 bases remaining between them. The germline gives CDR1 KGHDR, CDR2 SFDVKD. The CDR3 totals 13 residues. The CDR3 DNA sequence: TGTGCCACCAGTACGGGAGTTGAGAGTGAGCAGTTCTTC. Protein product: CATSTGVESEQFF.

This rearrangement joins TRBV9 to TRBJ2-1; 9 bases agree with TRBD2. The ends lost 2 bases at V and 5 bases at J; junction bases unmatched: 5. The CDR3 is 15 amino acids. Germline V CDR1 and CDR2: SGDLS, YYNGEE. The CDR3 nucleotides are TGTGCCAGCAGCGTCAGCGGGGGGCCACACAATGAGCAGTTCTTC. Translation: CASSVSGGPHNEQFF.

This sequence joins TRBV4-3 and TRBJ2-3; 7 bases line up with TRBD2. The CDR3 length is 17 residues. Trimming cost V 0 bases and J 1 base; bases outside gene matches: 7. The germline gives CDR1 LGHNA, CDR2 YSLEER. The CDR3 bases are TGCGCCAGCAGCCAAGAACTCAGCCTAGCGGGCACAGATACGCAGTATTTT. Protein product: CASSQELSLAGTDTQYF.

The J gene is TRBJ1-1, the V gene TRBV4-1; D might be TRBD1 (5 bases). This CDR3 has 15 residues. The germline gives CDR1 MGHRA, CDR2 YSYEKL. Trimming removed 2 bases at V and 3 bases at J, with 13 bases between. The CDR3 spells CASSQPQGRDTEAFF. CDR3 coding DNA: TGCGCCAGCAGCCAACCGCAGGGTCGGGACACTGAAGCTTTCTTT.

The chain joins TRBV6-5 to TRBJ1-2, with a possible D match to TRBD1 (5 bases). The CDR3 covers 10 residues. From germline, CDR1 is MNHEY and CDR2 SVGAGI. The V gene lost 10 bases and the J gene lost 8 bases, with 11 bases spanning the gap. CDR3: CATGGGGYTF. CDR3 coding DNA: TGTGCCACCGGGGGAGGGGGCTACACCTTC.

CDR3 residues: CASSVDTSGDYEQYF. In nucleotides, the CDR3 is TGTGCCAGCAGCGTAGATACTAGCGGGGACTACGAGCAGTACTTC. The V call is TRBV9, the J call TRBJ2-7, with TRBD2 identical over 10 bases. Losses at the gene ends were 0 bases for V and 3 bases for J; bases not matched to a gene: 3. Per germline, CDR1 SGDLS and CDR2 YYNGEE. The CDR3 sequence is 15 residues long.

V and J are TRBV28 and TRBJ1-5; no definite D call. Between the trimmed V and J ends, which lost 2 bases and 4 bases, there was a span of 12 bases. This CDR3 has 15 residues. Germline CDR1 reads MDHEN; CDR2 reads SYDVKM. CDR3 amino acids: CASSLASEGNQPQHF. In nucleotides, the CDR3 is TGTGCCAGCAGTTTAGCCAGTGAGGGAAATCAGCCCCAGCATTTT.

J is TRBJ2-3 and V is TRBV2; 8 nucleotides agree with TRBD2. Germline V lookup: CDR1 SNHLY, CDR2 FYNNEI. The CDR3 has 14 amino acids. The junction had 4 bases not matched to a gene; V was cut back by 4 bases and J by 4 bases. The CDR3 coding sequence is TGTGCCAGCAGTGTCCCGGGACTAGCAGATACGCAGTATTTT. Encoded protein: CASSVPGLADTQYF. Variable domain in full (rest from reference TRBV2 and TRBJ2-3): EPEVTQTPSHQVTQMGQEVILRCVPISNHLYFYWYRQILGQKVEFLVSFYNNEISEKSEIFDDQFSVERPDGSNFTLKIRSTKLEDSAMYFCASSVPGLADTQYFGPGTRLTVL.

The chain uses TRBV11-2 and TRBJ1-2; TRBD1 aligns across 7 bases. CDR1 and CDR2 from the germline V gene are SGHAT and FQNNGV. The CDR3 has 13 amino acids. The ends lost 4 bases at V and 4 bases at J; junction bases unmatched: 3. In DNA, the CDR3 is TGTGCCAGCAGCTCGGGACAGATCTATGGCTACACCTTC. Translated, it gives CASSSGQIYGYTF.

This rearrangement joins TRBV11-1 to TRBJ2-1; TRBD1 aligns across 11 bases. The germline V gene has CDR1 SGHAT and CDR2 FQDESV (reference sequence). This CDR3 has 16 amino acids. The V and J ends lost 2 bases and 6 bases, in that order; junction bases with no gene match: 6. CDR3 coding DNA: TGTGCCAGCAGCTTATTGGGACAGGGGGTCGGCAATGAGCAGTTCTTC. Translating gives CASSLLGQGVGNEQFF.